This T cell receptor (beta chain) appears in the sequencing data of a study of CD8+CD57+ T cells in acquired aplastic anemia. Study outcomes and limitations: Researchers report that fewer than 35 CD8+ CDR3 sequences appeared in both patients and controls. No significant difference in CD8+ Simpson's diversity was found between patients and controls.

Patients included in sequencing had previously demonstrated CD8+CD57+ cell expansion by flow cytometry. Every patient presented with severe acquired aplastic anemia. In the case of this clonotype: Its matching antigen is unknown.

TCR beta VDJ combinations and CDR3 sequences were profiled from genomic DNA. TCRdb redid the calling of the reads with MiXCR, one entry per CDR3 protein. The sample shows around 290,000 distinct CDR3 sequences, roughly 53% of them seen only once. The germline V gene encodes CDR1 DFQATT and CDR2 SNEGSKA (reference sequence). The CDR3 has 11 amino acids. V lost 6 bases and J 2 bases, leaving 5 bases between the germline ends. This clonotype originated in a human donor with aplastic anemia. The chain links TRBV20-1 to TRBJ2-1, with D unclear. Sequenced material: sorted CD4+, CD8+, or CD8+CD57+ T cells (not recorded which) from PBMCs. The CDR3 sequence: CSASPYNEQFF. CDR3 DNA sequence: TGCAGTGCCAGCCCCTACAATGAGCAGTTCTTC.